The 13 T cell receptor beta chains presented below share a single source sample, sequenced in a study of regulatory T cells in long-lasting Graves disease. Relying on iRepertoire HTBI primers and Arm-PCR of CDR3 regions, the team built TCR beta libraries. TCRdb processed the multiplex PCR reads anew with MiXCR; each CDR3 protein has one entry. The table shows fewer than 650,000 distinct CDR3 sequences, with roughly 15% occurring only once. Noted time point: newly diagnosed GD, antithyroid drugs for less than 3 months. Isolated PBMC RNA provided the starting material for the TCR library. Another study also made use of these data, one on T cells in Graves' hyperthyroidism and ophthalmopathy.

The sample here was peripheral blood mononuclear cells (PBMCs), taken at new diagnosis, from a patient treated with antithyroid drugs. The receptors come from a woman between 25 and 40 years old with Graves disease.

J is TRBJ2-7 and V is TRBV19, with 9 bases matching TRBD2. The J segment lost 2 bases and the V segment lost 1 base, leaving 0 bases of the junction unmatched. Germline loops: CDR1 LNHDA, CDR2 SQIVND (reference sequence). The CDR3 has 14 residues. CDR3 DNA sequence: TGTGCCAGTAGTATAGTAGCGGGAGCCTACGAGCAGTACTTC. As protein: CASSIVAGAYEQYF.

In its sample, this clonotype was seen a few times. This chain joins TRBV5-4 and TRBJ2-5, with 11 bases aligning to TRBD2. Germline V gives CDR1 SGHNT, CDR2 YYREEE (reference sequence). CDR3 length equals 15 residues. The V and J ends lost 4 bases and 3 bases, in that order; junction bases with no gene match: 5. In DNA form, the CDR3 reads TGTGCCAGCAGCGGAACTAGCGGGAGTGAAGAGACCCAGTACTTC. This gives the protein CASSGTSGSEETQYF.

This clonotype was recorded at least ten times. The V and J genes are TRBV11-2 and TRBJ2-1; D possibly corresponds to TRBD2 (6 bases). Germline lookup yields CDR1 SGHAT and CDR2 FQNNGV. The V gene lost 5 bases and the J gene lost 7 bases, with 21 bases spanning the gap. This CDR3 spans 16 amino acids. The CDR3 region has the DNA TGTGCCAGCAGCCGTACCCTAGCGAGTGGCCCAAATGAGCAGTTCTTC. Protein product: CASSRTLASGPNEQFF.

This clonotype was picked up many times. The chain is built from TRBV6-1 and TRBJ1-4; no firm D call. In germline, CDR1 is MNHNS, CDR2 SASEGT. This CDR3 has 13 residues. Trimming took off 7 bases at V and 3 bases at J, with 9 bases between the two ends. CDR3 DNA sequence: TGTGCCAGCATGAAGGGCCCTAATGAAAAACTGTTTTTT. Its translation: CASMKGPNEKLFF.

A remark on this clonotype: With only one base between it and a far larger clone, this is likely a read error. This chain joins TRBV6-2 or TRBV6-3 and TRBJ2-7, with D hard to call. The CDR3 runs to 13 residues. V was pared by 5 bases and J by 2 bases, with 10 bases between. Germline V gene sequence: CDR1 MNHEY, CDR2 SVGEGT. The CDR3 is CASSEGSAYEQYF. CDR3 DNA sequence: TGTGCCAGCAGTGAAGGGTCGGCCTACGAGCAGTACTTC.

The V and J genes are TRBV9 and TRBJ1-6; D is possibly TRBD1 (5 bases). Germline CDR1 and CDR2: SGDLS and YYNGEE. Trimming stripped 3 bases from V and 1 base from J, with 8 bases between. This CDR3 has 15 amino acids. The CDR3 region is CASSEGVSYNSPLHF. The CDR3 bases are TGTGCCAGCAGCGAAGGGGTTTCCTATAATTCACCCCTCCACTTT.

This clonotype has more than one count but fewer than ten. The V call is TRBV18, the J call TRBJ2-7, with 9 bases aligning to TRBD2. J gave up 2 bases and V 3 bases, and 5 bases lay outside the gene matches. Germline V gene lookup returns CDR1 KGHSH and CDR2 LQKENI. CDR3 length: 15 residues. In DNA, the CDR3 is TGTGCCAGCTCACCTCCGGGCGGGAGGGCCTACGAGCAGTACTTC. Translated, it gives CASSPPGGRAYEQYF.

This chain uses TRBV12-3 or TRBV12-4 with TRBJ1-6; D remains ambiguous. The CDR3 has 15 amino acids. Trimming left V 1 base short and J 10 bases short, with 14 bases between. The CDR3 here is CASSLDPRGRSPLHF. In nucleotides, the CDR3 is TGTGCCAGCAGTTTAGATCCGAGAGGCCGGTCACCCCTCCACTTT.

On this clonotype: The germline gene is not matched at one end of the junction; a read error may be the cause. The V call is TRBV4-1, the J call TRBJ1-4; D possibly corresponds to TRBD1 (6 bases). CDR1 and CDR2 from the germline V gene are MGHRA and YSYEKL. The CDR3 is 16 residues long. CDR3 bases: TGTGCCAGCAGCCAAGATTTTTCGGGGGGCGGAGAAAAACTGTTTTTT. It specifies CASSQDFSGGGEKLFF.

This clonotype has only a few counts. The chain is built from TRBV20-1 and TRBJ2-1, with D maybe TRBD2 (6 bases). Trimming removed 6 bases at V and 5 bases at J, with 14 bases between. The germline gives CDR1 DFQATT, CDR2 SNEGSKA (reference sequence). The CDR3 covers 13 residues. The CDR3 DNA sequence: TGCAGTGCCCTGCGGGATCTCGACAATGAGCAGTTCTTC. This encodes CSALRDLDNEQFF.

V usage is TRBV28 and J usage is TRBJ2-7; D remains unclear. Deletions cut 3 bases from V and 12 bases from J, with 18 bases between. Germline CDR1 and CDR2: MDHEN and SYDVKM. The CDR3 has 13 amino acids. CDR3 DNA: TGTGCCAGCAGTTTCTCAGTGAGTCTAGTTCTGTACTTC. Translated, it gives CASSFSVSLVLYF.

This clonotype was counted only a few times. The rearrangement joins TRBV19 to TRBJ2-7, with 7 positions matching TRBD2. V lost 4 bases, J lost 1 base, and 4 bases stayed unmatched. Germline assignment: CDR1 LNHDA and CDR2 SQIVND (reference sequence). The CDR3 sequence is 14 residues long. The CDR3 DNA is TGTGCCAGTAGTACCGGGGACTATTCCTACGAGCAGTACTTC. It yields the protein CASSTGDYSYEQYF.

The CDR3 bases are TGTGCCAGCAGCGGGGGGACCCTGAGTCAGCCCCAGCATTTT. This translates into CASSGGTLSQPQHF. The chain couples TRBV9 to TRBJ1-5; possible D gene TRBD1, 5 bases. This CDR3 is built from 14 residues. Trimming removed 3 bases at V and 6 bases at J, with 13 bases between. The V gene's germline CDR1 is SGDLS and CDR2 YYNGEE.